One and the same sample provided the 31 T cell receptor gamma chains below, sequenced in a study of gamma delta lymphoproliferative disorders and STAT genes. TCRdb made new clone calls on the multiplex PCR reads using CATT. The sample has some 2,300 gamma-chain clones; roughly 19% are singletons. The receptor sequences were amplified from genomic DNA of peripheral blood mononuclear cells. The specimen was blood. The receptors come from a human donor with gamma-delta T-cell large granular lymphocyte leukemia.

This clone appeared a few times. The chain uses TRGV8 and TRGJ1 or TRGJ2. TCRdb gives no J gene; it was assigned here by matching the DNA to germline. The CDR3 runs 13 residues. Germline CDR1 and CDR2: VENAVY and YDSYNSRV. Trimming cost V 6 bases and J 3 bases; bases outside gene matches: 8. DNA for the CDR3: TGTGCCACCTGGCTAGAACCTTATTATAAGAAACTCTTT. Amino acids: CATWLEPYYKKLF.

This clone was detected only a few times. The V gene is TRGV2, the J gene TRGJP1. TCRdb supplies no J gene; here it was assigned by aligning the nucleotide sequence to germline. J lost 4 bases, V lost 0 bases, and 8 bases had no gene match. Germline V gene data show CDR1 as EGSNGY and CDR2 as YDSYNSKV. The CDR3 consists of 16 residues. The CDR3 loop is CATWDGRGNTGWFKIF. CDR3 nucleotide sequence: TGTGCCACCTGGGACGGGCGGGGGAACACTGGTTGGTTCAAGATATTT.

A remark on this clone: Other nucleotide sequences in the sample specify the same CDR3. The chain couples TRGV4 to TRGJ1 or TRGJ2. The J gene was not available in TCRdb and was assigned here by matching the DNA to germline segments. Germline V gene data show CDR1 as EGSTGY and CDR2 as YDSYTSSV. V lost 1 base, J lost 6 bases, and 0 bases stayed unmatched. CDR3 size: 11 residues. The CDR3 here is CATWDGYKKLF. CDR3 nucleotides: TGTGCCACCTGGGATGGTTATAAGAAACTCTTT.

This clone is categorized as medium-sized. The chain uses TRGV2 and TRGJP2. The J gene was not available in TCRdb and was assigned here by matching the DNA to germline segments. The J segment lost 3 bases and the V segment lost 0 bases, leaving 4 bases of the junction unmatched. Germline V gene sequence: CDR1 EGSNGY, CDR2 YDSYNSKV. The CDR3 has 15 residues. In DNA form, the CDR3 reads TGTGCCACCTGGGACGGGCAAGGTAGTGATTGGATCAAGACGTTT. Amino acid sequence: CATWDGQGSDWIKTF.

With respect to this clone: No DNA is shown, since the ends of the CDR3 on it are uncertain; the CDR3 is the one TCRdb lists. The V gene is TRGV11; the J gene was not called. TRGV11 is placed among ORFs of uncertain function. The CDR3 contains 19 residues when both ends are counted. The CDR3: CTTVPAGLGTLRGNYKKLF.

Judged by abundance, this clone is medium-sized. The chain employs TRGV4 and TRGJP2. Since TCRdb gives no J gene, matching the DNA to germline was used here to assign it. Looked up from germline, CDR1 is EGSTGY and CDR2 is YDSYTSSV. There are 13 residues in the CDR3. The junction had 11 bases not matched to a gene; V was cut back by 4 bases and J by 12 bases. This chain's CDR3 is CATWDGGRGIKTF. DNA of the CDR3: TGTGCCACCTGGGACGGGGGTAGGGGGATCAAGACGTTT.

This clone is classed as medium-sized (0.01 to 0.1%). The chain employs TRGV8 and TRGJP2. Since TCRdb gives no J gene, matching the DNA to germline was used here to assign it. This CDR3 is built from 17 residues. Germline CDR1 reads VENAVY; CDR2 reads YDSYNSRV. Germline trimming cut 0 bases from V and 0 bases from J; bases unmatched to any gene: 7. This CDR3 reads CATWDRRDNSSDWIKTF. The CDR3 DNA sequence: TGTGCCACCTGGGATAGGCGGGATAATAGTAGTGATTGGATCAAGACGTTT.

This clone is classed as medium-sized. The rearrangement links TRGV8 to TRGJP2. Here the J gene was assigned by germline matching of the DNA, as TCRdb has none. Germline CDR1 VENAVY, CDR2 YDSYNSRV. This CDR3 comprises 17 residues. V lost 2 bases, J lost 0 bases, and 9 bases stayed unmatched. This CDR3 is CATWDTGAYSSDWIKTF. In nucleotides, the CDR3 is TGTGCCACCTGGGATACCGGAGCCTATAGTAGTGATTGGATCAAGACGTTT.

CDR3 DNA: TGTGCCACCTGGCCCGGGGGCGGGAAACTCTTT. Protein product: CATWPGGGKLF. The V call is TRGV4, the J call TRGJ1 or TRGJ2. TCRdb records no J gene; here it was assigned by comparing the DNA to germline. The CDR3 has 11 residues. V lost 6 bases and J lost 12; bases outside the gene matches: 11. CDR1 is EGSTGY, CDR2 YDSYTSSV, per germline.

Details on this clone: TCRdb attributes to this sequence the protein of a much larger clone, which differs from the DNA translation at residue 9; a read error is likely, and the protein displayed is translated from the DNA. CDR3 nucleotides: TGTGCCTTGTGGGAGGTGCGAGAGTCGGGCAAAAAAATCAAGGTATTT. It encodes CALWEVRESGKKIKVF. The J gene is TRGJP, the V gene TRGV9. No J gene is reported in TCRdb; it was inferred here by comparing the DNA with germline. The CDR3 runs to 16 residues. Germline V lookup: CDR1 GITISATS, CDR2 ISYDGTV (reference sequence).

This clone has just a few counts. The chain is built from TRGV8 and TRGJ1 or TRGJ2. The J gene, absent from TCRdb, was called here by matching the DNA to germline. The length of the CDR3 is 13 residues. The J segment lost 6 bases and the V segment lost 4 bases, leaving 9 bases of the junction unmatched. Per the germline V gene, CDR1 is VENAVY and CDR2 is YDSYNSRV. The CDR3 is CATWESGGYKKLF. The CDR3 DNA sequence: TGTGCCACCTGGGAAAGCGGAGGTTATAAGAAACTCTTT.

The chain carries TRGV9 and TRGJ1 or TRGJ2. TCRdb records no J gene; here it was assigned by comparing the DNA to germline. Per germline, CDR1 GITISATS and CDR2 ISYDGTV (reference sequence). The J segment lost 4 bases and the V segment lost 6 bases, leaving 0 bases of the junction unmatched. The CDR3 consists of 10 residues. This CDR3 is CALWYYKKLF. The CDR3 DNA reads TGTGCCTTGTGGTATTATAAGAAACTCTTT.

The genes are TRGV9 and TRGJ1 or TRGJ2. TCRdb supplies no J gene; here it was assigned by aligning the nucleotide sequence to germline. Looked up from germline, CDR1 is GITISATS and CDR2 is ISYDGTV (reference sequence). The J segment lost 0 bases and the V segment lost 9 bases, leaving 2 bases of the junction unmatched. This CDR3 has 11 residues. This chain's CDR3 is CALQNYYKKLF. The CDR3 bases are TGTGCCTTGCAGAATTATTATAAGAAACTCTTT.

This clone was counted only a few times. Other DNA sequences in this sample translate to the same CDR3. The chain couples TRGV4 to TRGJ1 or TRGJ2. Assignment of the J gene here rests on matching the DNA to germline, because TCRdb gives none. J was trimmed by 11 bases and V by 4 bases; bases with no gene match: 8. There are 11 residues in the CDR3. Germline V gene lookup returns CDR1 EGSTGY and CDR2 YDSYTSSV. CDR3 region: CATWDGLEKLF. The DNA of the CDR3 is TGTGCCACCTGGGACGGGCTGGAGAAACTCTTT.

A note on this clone: An end of the junction differs from the germline gene, which may be a read error. The chain combines TRGV9 with TRGJP. No J segment appears in TCRdb, so it was assigned here by matching the sequence to germline. This CDR3 contains 17 residues. Germline V gene sequence: CDR1 GITISATS, CDR2 ISYDGTV (reference sequence). CDR3 sequence reads: CALWEVRRELGTKIKVF. CDR3 coding DNA: TGTGCCTTGTGGGAGGTGCGGCGGGAGTTGGGCACAAAAATCAAGGTATTT.

Only one count was recorded for this clone. The J gene is TRGJ1 or TRGJ2, the V gene TRGV9. The J gene was missing in TCRdb and was found by matching the end of the DNA to germline. CDR1 and CDR2 (germline): GITISATS, ISYDGTV (reference sequence). The CDR3 is 15 residues long. J lost 2 bases, V lost 0 bases, and 7 bases had no gene match. CDR3 nucleotides: TGTGCCTTGTGGGAGGTGCGGAAACATTATTATAAGAAACTCTTT. Translation gives CALWEVRKHYYKKLF.

Only a few counts were recorded for this clone. This rearrangement joins TRGV10 to TRGJP1. TCRdb supplies no J gene; here it was assigned by aligning the nucleotide sequence to germline. TRGV10 is flagged as an ORF with uncertain function. V dropped 8 bases and J dropped 3; count of bases not matched to a gene: 10. The CDR3 is 15 amino acids. CDR3 sequence (DNA): TGTGCTGCGTGGGACCCTTCAGCCACTGGTTGGTTCAAGATATTT. It yields the protein CAAWDPSATGWFKIF.

The rearrangement links TRGV4 to TRGJ1 or TRGJ2. TCRdb supplies no J gene; here it was assigned by aligning the nucleotide sequence to germline. The CDR3 contains 11 residues. With V trimmed by 5 bases and J by 10 bases, 8 bases remained unmatched. The germline V gene encodes CDR1 EGSTGY and CDR2 YDSYTSSV. The CDR3 DNA sequence: TGTGCCACCTGGGTTTGTGTAAAGAAACTCTTT. This gives the protein CATWVCVKKLF.

This clone was counted a few times. The rearrangement uses TRGV4 and TRGJ1 or TRGJ2. Germline matching of the DNA provided the J gene here, since TCRdb leaves it blank. After removal of 4 bases from V and 10 bases from J, the junction contained 22 bases not matched to a gene. CDR3 length: 16 amino acids. Germline CDR1 EGSTGY, CDR2 YDSYTSSV. As DNA, the CDR3 is TGTGCCACCTGGGACCCCCCGTCAACCGGGTACCCAAAGAAACTCTTT. Translated: CATWDPPSTGYPKKLF.

This clone was found a few times. The junction departs from the called germline gene at one end, perhaps through a read error. The V gene is TRGV10, the J gene TRGJ1 or TRGJ2. The J gene is absent in TCRdb and was assigned here via DNA matching to germline. TRGV10 falls under the ORF class, with uncertain function. This CDR3 has 10 amino acids. The CDR3 DNA follows: TGTGCTGCGTGGGATTATGAGAAACTCTTT. This encodes CAAWDYEKLF.

The chain links TRGV4 to TRGJ1 or TRGJ2. The J gene, absent from TCRdb, was called here by matching the DNA to germline. CDR1 and CDR2 from the germline V gene are EGSTGY and YDSYTSSV. This CDR3 comprises 10 residues. After removal of 3 bases from V and 11 bases from J, the junction contained 4 bases not matched to a gene. The CDR3: CATWDKEKLF. CDR3 DNA: TGTGCCACCTGGGATAAGGAGAAACTCTTT.

This clone was recorded a few times. Called V gene: TRGV4; the J gene was not called. The length of the CDR3 is 9 residues. The V gene's germline CDR1 is EGSTGY and CDR2 YDSYTSSV. The CDR3 sequence is CATWDGPVF. The CDR3 DNA sequence: TGTGCCACCTGGGACGGGCCAGTCTTT.

This clone is labeled as medium-sized. V gene TRGV10 combines with J gene TRGJP1. Here the J gene was assigned by germline matching of the DNA, as TCRdb has none. TRGV10 counts as an open reading frame of uncertain function. There are 9 residues in the CDR3. The junction had 0 bases not matched to a gene; V was cut back by 14 bases and J by 5 bases. The CDR3 DNA sequence: TGTGCTACTGGTTGGTTCAAGATATTT. It codes for CATGWFKIF.

This clone has only a few counts. Different DNA sequences within this sample yield the same CDR3. The chain joins TRGV8 to TRGJ1 or TRGJ2. TCRdb is silent on the J gene; assignment here came from matching the DNA to germline. Per the germline V gene, CDR1 is VENAVY and CDR2 is YDSYNSRV. The ends lost 2 bases at V and 6 bases at J; junction bases unmatched: 4. This CDR3 spans 12 amino acids. DNA of the CDR3: TGTGCCACCTGGGATAAGGGTTATAAGAAACTCTTT. Residues: CATWDKGYKKLF.

The chain recombines TRGV4 with TRGJP1. The J gene is not listed in TCRdb, so it was assigned here from a DNA match to germline. The CDR3 runs 16 residues. The V gene end was trimmed by 4 bases and the J gene end by 0 bases; junction bases not matched to a gene: 8. CDR1 EGSTGY and CDR2 YDSYTSSV come from the germline V gene. CDR3 coding DNA: TGTGCCACCTGGGACGAGCAATATACCACTGGTTGGTTCAAGATATTT. Its protein is CATWDEQYTTGWFKIF.

Note on this clone: TCRdb's protein for this DNA is that of a much larger clone and differs from the translation at residues 7 and 8, likely a read error; the protein shown is the DNA translation. V and J are TRGV9 and TRGJP. TCRdb leaves out the J gene; it was filled in here by matching the DNA to germline. CDR1 and CDR2 (germline): GITISATS, ISYDGTV (reference sequence). The CDR3 length is 16 residues. The J segment lost 8 bases and the V segment lost 0 bases, leaving 4 bases of the junction unmatched. The CDR3 region is CALWEVHKLGKKIKVF. DNA for the CDR3: TGTGCCTTGTGGGAGGTGCATAAGTTGGGCAAAAAAATCAAGGTATTT.

This clone has just a few counts. The sample has other DNA sequences that encode this CDR3 too. DNA for the CDR3: TGTGCCACCTGGGACAGGCGTGGTTATAAGAAACTCTTT. It codes for CATWDRRGYKKLF. The V call is TRGV3, the J call TRGJ1 or TRGJ2. TCRdb is silent on the J gene; assignment here came from matching the DNA to germline. CDR1 VTNTFY and CDR2 YDVSTARD come from the germline V gene (reference sequence). V lost 0 bases to trimming and J lost 6 bases; unmatched junction nucleotides: 5. The CDR3 loop spans 13 amino acids.

As DNA, the CDR3 is TGTGCCACCTGGCCAACCTTACGTAAGAAACTCTTT. Translation: CATWPTLRKKLF. The chain uses TRGV8 and TRGJ1 or TRGJ2. Since TCRdb gives no J gene, matching the DNA to germline was used here to assign it. V gave up 6 bases and J gave up 9 bases; unmatched junction bases: 11. CDR1 is VENAVY, CDR2 YDSYNSRV, per germline. The CDR3 consists of 12 residues.

This clone appeared a few times. CDR3 sequence (DNA): TGTGCTGCGTGGGATTATCTAGATAAGAAACTCTTT. Its translation: CAAWDYLDKKLF. V is TRGV10 and J is TRGJ1 or TRGJ2. The J gene, not given by TCRdb, was assigned here from a germline match of the nucleotide sequence. TRGV10 is recorded as an ORF, its role being uncertain. V gave up 8 bases and J gave up 8 bases; unmatched junction bases: 10. The CDR3 runs 12 residues.

This clone has only a few counts. The V call is TRGV2, the J call TRGJ1 or TRGJ2. Here the J gene came from matching the DNA to germline, since TCRdb omits it. The CDR3 is 13 residues long. The germline V gene has CDR1 EGSNGY and CDR2 YDSYNSKV. Trimming cost V 0 bases and J 2 bases; bases outside gene matches: 1. This CDR3 reads CATWDGDYYKKLF. The CDR3 region has the DNA TGTGCCACCTGGGACGGGGATTATTATAAGAAACTCTTT.

The chain uses TRGV2 and TRGJ1 or TRGJ2. The J gene is not listed in TCRdb, so it was assigned here from a DNA match to germline. CDR3 size: 13 residues. Germline CDR1 is EGSNGY and CDR2 is YDSYNSKV. V gave up 0 bases and J gave up 6 bases; unmatched junction bases: 5. CDR3 region: CATWDGHGYKKLF. CDR3 bases: TGTGCCACCTGGGACGGGCATGGTTATAAGAAACTCTTT.